The clone carrying this T cell receptor beta chain was counted a few times. This specimen comes from a study of technical replicates of blood from a few donors. Using immunoSEQ multiplex PCR, the repertoire was profiled, and TCRdb retains in-frame clones only, with some absent. There are about 16,000 clones in the sample; 86% occur only once, and approximately 10% lies in the top ten. Germline V gives CDR1 MNHEY, CDR2 SMNVEV (reference sequence). The V gene lost 2 bases and the J gene lost 8 bases, with 6 bases spanning the gap. The CDR3 contains 11 residues. This receptor was taken from a human donor in good health. V is TRBV27 and J is TRBJ1-1; no definite D call. The sample comprised PBMCs. The CDR3 loop is CASSLRGEAFF. CDR3 coding DNA: TGTGCCAGCAGTTTACGAGGAGAAGCTTTCTTT.